The clone carrying this T cell receptor beta chain came up once. Its antigen remains unidentified. This CDR3 comprises 14 residues. The ends lost 0 bases at V and 4 bases at J; junction bases unmatched: 1. Looked up from germline, CDR1 is SGHRS and CDR2 is YFSETQ. Sequenced by immunoSEQ multiplex PCR; TCRdb stores in-frame clones only, minus some. This sample has approximately 210,000 clones; around 88% occur once, and the top ten carry roughly 1.6%. Separate from the 666-subject first cohort was the approximately 130-subject validation cohort, to which the donors belonged. The sample is drawn from a study of cytomegalovirus exposure and HLA in healthy donors. Points from the study as a whole: TCR beta chains numbering more than 150 were designated cytomegalovirus-associated.

The source material was PBMCs. The chain employs TRBV5-1 and TRBJ1-2, with 9 bases aligning to TRBD1. The receptor was derived from a young woman in good health and CMV-seronegative. The CDR3 sequence: CASSLGDRVYGYTF. The CDR3 nucleotides are TGCGCCAGCAGCTTGGGGGACAGGGTCTATGGCTACACCTTC.